The 6 T cell receptor beta chains in this list originate from one sample, sequenced in a study of T cells in tuberculosis. Libraries were prepared by immunoSEQ multiplex PCR; TCRdb keeps only in-frame clonotypes and omits some of them. The table records fewer than 40,000 clones, 75% to 95% of them present only once. Time point noted: new active TB diagnosis, blood taken before or within 7 days of starting treatment. The specimen was PBMCs, collected at tuberculosis diagnosis. These receptors were taken from an adult with tuberculosis.

This clone came up once. The chain recombines TRBV7-6 with TRBJ1-1; unclear D gene. V lost 0 bases and J 3 bases, leaving 14 bases between the germline ends. CDR1 is SGHVS, CDR2 FNYEAQ, per germline. The CDR3 covers 16 residues. This chain's CDR3 is CASSLALAAGDTEAFF. The CDR3 bases are TGTGCCAGCAGCTTAGCGCTCGCCGCCGGGGACACTGAAGCTTTCTTT. The whole variable domain, filled in from reference TRBV7-6 and TRBJ1-1, reads GAGVSQSPRYKVTKRGQDVALRCDPISGHVSLYWYRQALGQGPEFLTYFNYEAQQDKSGLPNDRFSAERPEGSISTLTIQRTEQRDSAMYRCASSLALAAGDTEAFFGQGTRLTVV.

V is TRBV28 and J is TRBJ2-5, with a possible D match to TRBD2 (7 bases). The germline V gene encodes CDR1 MDHEN and CDR2 SYDVKM. This CDR3 has 13 amino acids. CDR3 amino acids: CAIRGAVWETQYF. CDR3 sequence (DNA): TGTGCGATCCGGGGGGCCGTCTGGGAGACCCAGTACTTC.

The chain couples TRBV21-1 to TRBJ1-5; the D call of TRBD1 is as the table states it, not checked on the DNA. TRBV21-1 is a recognized pseudogene. This CDR3 contains 15 residues. Here the CDR3 DNA reads TGTGCCAGCCGTATCCAGGGCCATGGGCATCAGCCCCAGCATTTT. Its protein is CASRIQGHGHQPQHF.

This chain connects TRBV5-3 to TRBJ2-3; no clear D. TRBV5-3 is known as an ORF, though its function is uncertain. The V and J ends lost 2 bases and 0 bases respectively, with 10 bases between them. There are 15 residues in the CDR3. The DNA for the CDR3 is TGTGCCAGAAGCTTCCACAGACCTAGCACAGATACGCAGTATTTT. Encoded protein: CARSFHRPSTDTQYF.

The chain has TRBV11-2 and TRBJ1-4, with a possible D match to TRBD1 (5 bases). Deletions cut 5 bases from V and 0 bases from J, with 7 bases between. From germline, CDR1 is SGHAT and CDR2 FQNNGV. This CDR3 spans 14 amino acids. In DNA form, the CDR3 reads TGTGCCAGCAGCCGGGGGGCAACTAATGAAAAACTGTTTTTT. Its protein product is CASSRGATNEKLFF.

DNA for the CDR3: TGTGCCAGCAGCTTGGCAAACTCTGGAAACACCATATATTTT. Translating it yields CASSLANSGNTIYF. The chain joins TRBV5-4 to TRBJ1-3, with D unresolved. The CDR3 runs 14 residues. Germline values: CDR1 SGHNT, CDR2 YYREEE (reference sequence). With 0 bases removed from V and 0 bases from J, the gap between germline ends came to 4 bases. Based on the CDR3 plus reference TRBV5-4 and TRBJ1-3, the full variable domain is ETGVTQSPTHLIKTRGQQVTLRCSSQSGHNTVSWYQQALGQGPQFIFQYYREEENGRGNFPPRFSGLQFPNYSSELNVNALELDDSALYLCASSLANSGNTIYFGEGSWLTVV.